The T cell receptor (beta chain) described here comes from a study of shared clonotypes between healthy human individuals. Broader study findings: Clonotypes shared by all four sorted-subset donors had higher generation probabilities than non-shared clonotypes. Incomplete sequencing of sorted subsets was indicated by rarefaction despite large depth. Clonotype sharing across a handful of donors was observed for 4% to 5.5% of naive CD4 clonotypes.

The repertoire was sequenced with immunoSEQ multiplex PCR; TCRdb's copy has only in-frame clones and lacks some. Among hundreds of thousands of clones, about 74% were seen once, and the ten largest hold 1.7%. Concerning this clone itself: Its target is not known.

J was trimmed by 0 bases and V by 5 bases; bases with no gene match: 6. CDR3 length equals 17 residues. Per germline, CDR1 SEHNR and CDR2 FQNEAQ (reference sequence). This rearrangement joins TRBV7-9 to TRBJ2-6; 8 nucleotides agree with TRBD1. This TCR was sampled from a woman aged 25 to 39 in good health. Input material: memory CD4+ T cells sorted from blood. Described subset: CD45RA-negative fraction. The CDR3 sequence is CASSKTGAFSGANVLTF. CDR3 sequence (DNA): TGTGCCAGCAGCAAGACAGGGGCCTTCTCTGGGGCCAACGTCCTGACTTTC.